This TCR beta chain was identified during a study of blood T cell repertoires in COVID-19. Whole-study context: The United States, Italy and Spain provided the acute and convalescent COVID-19 samples. PBMCs, B-cell-depleted T cells, or T cells were the source of the cDNA or gDNA that made up the material.

Source study methods: Estimates of nucleated cell counts were drawn from the amplification of reference gene primers. Some clones are missing from TCRdb's copy, which holds only in-frame ones; the method was immunoSEQ multiplex PCR. The D gene and trimming were derived from the DNA, and the V and J assignments and clone size from that table. This table has under 250,000 clones, approximately 82% appearing once. Germline-derived CDR1 and CDR2 are SNHLY and FYNNEI. After removal of 6 bases from V and 2 bases from J, the junction contained 0 bases not matched to a gene. The CDR3 sequence is 13 residues long.

Sequenced sample: peripheral blood. The TCR sequence derives from a man aged 45-65 years with active or convalescent COVID-19. This chain connects TRBV2 to TRBJ1-4; 7 bases line up with TRBD1. The CDR3 here is CASRGQTNEKLFF. The CDR3 DNA reads TGTGCCAGCAGGGGACAGACTAATGAAAAACTGTTTTTT.